This entry is about one T cell receptor beta chain. This CDR3 comprises 17 residues. Trimming left V 5 bases short and J 3 bases short, with 19 bases between. Looked up from germline, CDR1 is MNHEY and CDR2 is SMNVEV (reference sequence). The method was immunoSEQ multiplex PCR; TCRdb's version includes in-frame clones alone and lacks a portion of them. The sample consists of approximately 74,000 clones, roughly 80% of them appearing once. The source of the sample is a study of blood T cell repertoires in COVID-19. This TCR was recovered from an elderly woman with active or convalescent COVID-19. Material for sequencing was peripheral blood. This chain joins TRBV27 and TRBJ1-4; D is possibly TRBD1 (6 bases). Written as DNA, the CDR3 is TGTGCCAGCAGTCCCGATACAGGGACCCGGCCTAATGAAAAACTGTTTTTT. It encodes CASSPDTGTRPNEKLFF.